What follows describes a single TCR beta chain. Its antigen is not known. The sample belongs to a study of beta chain features in type 1 diabetes. General study findings and limits: With patients and controls alike, PCR might favor shorter templates to an equal degree. Moderately but significantly shorter TCRB CDR3s were found in Type 1 diabetes patients in all four CD4+ subsets.

A single heparinised draw of approximately 110 mL on average was taken per donor. Trimming took 2 bases from V and 2 from J, leaving 12 bases between them. Germline V lookup: CDR1 SEHNR, CDR2 FQNEAQ (reference sequence). The CDR3 totals 15 residues. Since all of the isolated RNA was reverse transcribed, expressed TCRB transcripts were what got sequenced. Sequencing produced, on average, approximately 1.01 million reads for the stem cell-like memory T cell samples. The assay was immunoSEQ multiplex PCR, and TCRdb's table has in-frame clones only and misses some. In the table there are around 45,000 clones, around 45% of which are singletons.

The chain is built from TRBV7-9 and TRBJ1-1; a weak D match, TRBD1 (5 bases). What was sequenced was stem cell memory CD4+ T cells from blood. The receptor comes from a man aged 25 to 45 with type 1 diabetes. The CDR3 sequence is CASSLRGERNTEAFF. CDR3 nucleotides: TGTGCCAGCAGCTTAAGGGGTGAAAGAAACACTGAAGCTTTCTTT.